The 26 T cell receptor beta chains given below trace back to one sample, sequenced in a study of CD8 T cells in Susac syndrome. Reverse transcription of 0.5 to 1 ug RNA was carried out with random hexamers. TCRdb used MiXCR to reprocess the immunoSEQ multiplex PCR reads, holding one entry per CDR3 protein. Among approximately 190,000 distinct CDR3 sequences listed, around nine tenths were seen once. The specimen sequenced was CD4+ T cells from PBMCs. These receptors originate from a human donor with Susac syndrome.

The rearrangement joins TRBV20-1 to TRBJ1-4, with no clear D. The CDR3 covers 13 residues. Trimming removed 2 bases at V and 3 bases at J, with 7 bases between. Germline CDR1 DFQATT, CDR2 SNEGSKA (reference sequence). The DNA of the CDR3 is TGCAGTGCTAGATGGGGTTCTAATGAAAAACTGTTTTTT. Its protein is CSARWGSNEKLFF.

A single count supports this clonotype. V gene TRBV5-1 combines with J gene TRBJ2-7; D is perhaps TRBD1 (6 bases). This CDR3 region has 14 residues. Between the trimmed V and J ends, which lost 3 bases and 3 bases, there was a span of 13 bases. Germline CDR1 and CDR2: SGHRS and YFSETQ. CDR3 residues: CASSWGHGGYEQYF. The DNA for the CDR3 is TGCGCCAGCAGCTGGGGACACGGTGGCTACGAGCAGTACTTC. The variable domain in full, completed from reference TRBV5-1 and TRBJ2-7, reads KAGVTQTPRYLIKTRGQQVTLSCSPISGHRSVSWYQQTPGQGLQFLFEYFSETQRNKGNFPGRFSGRQFSNSRSEMNVSTLELGDSALYLCASSWGHGGYEQYFGPGTRLTVT.

The CDR3 is CSVSPPGGSYNEQFF. The CDR3 coding sequence is TGCAGCGTTTCTCCACCCGGGGGCTCCTACAATGAGCAGTTCTTC. This chain connects TRBV29-1 to TRBJ2-1; possible D gene TRBD2, 6 bases. This CDR3 has 15 amino acids. Germline-derived CDR1 and CDR2 are SQVTM and ANQGSEA. V lost 5 bases, J lost 0 bases, and 14 bases lay in between.

The chain combines TRBV20-1 with TRBJ2-1, with 7 nucleotides matching TRBD2. This CDR3 contains 12 residues. CDR1 is DFQATT, CDR2 SNEGSKA, per germline (reference sequence). The V gene end was trimmed by 7 bases and the J gene end by 5 bases; junction bases not matched to a gene: 5. The CDR3 region is CSELASNNEQFF. In nucleotides, the CDR3 is TGCAGTGAACTAGCGAGTAACAATGAGCAGTTCTTC.

V usage is TRBV28 and J usage is TRBJ2-3, with D unresolved. This CDR3 has 14 residues. The V end lost 5 bases, the J end lost 2 bases, and 11 bases lay between the germline ends. Germline-derived CDR1 and CDR2 are MDHEN and SYDVKM. The CDR3 reads CASSRRALTDTQYF. Written as DNA, the CDR3 is TGTGCCAGCAGTCGCCGGGCCCTCACAGATACGCAGTATTTT.

The V gene is TRBV6-1, the J gene TRBJ1-1; perhaps TRBD1 as D (6 bases). V was cut by 6 bases and J by 2 bases, with 16 bases left in between. The CDR3 is 15 amino acids. Per germline, CDR1 MNHNS and CDR2 SASEGT. CDR3 nucleotide sequence: TGTGCCAGCAGCATCCCCGGACAGTCAAACACTGAAGCTTTCTTT. Its protein is CASSIPGQSNTEAFF.

The rearrangement joins TRBV6-5 to TRBJ2-5; 10 positions match TRBD2. V lost 0 bases, J lost 0 bases, and 7 bases stayed unmatched. CDR3 length equals 18 residues. The germline gives CDR1 MNHEY, CDR2 SVGAGI. The CDR3 bases are TGTGCCAGCAGTTACTCGAAGGGTAGCGGGAGGCACCAAGAGACCCAGTACTTC. Protein sequence: CASSYSKGSGRHQETQYF.

The V call is TRBV28, the J call TRBJ2-2; TRBD1 matches 8 bases. Germline V CDR1 and CDR2: MDHEN, SYDVKM. The CDR3 is 15 residues long. V shed 5 bases and J 1 base; nucleotides not matched to a gene: 3. CDR3 bases: TGTGCCAGCAGTAATGGACAGGGGAACACCGGGGAGCTGTTTTTT. Protein: CASSNGQGNTGELFF.

The chain joins TRBV6-1 to TRBJ1-4; 11 bases are a match to TRBD1. This CDR3 is built from 18 residues. CDR1 MNHNS and CDR2 SASEGT come from the germline V gene. With 0 bases clipped from V and 7 bases from J, the junction kept 10 bases outside the gene matches. DNA for the CDR3: TGTGCCAGCAGTGAAGCAGTCTGGACAGGGGGCGTCGGTGAAAAACTGTTTTTT. This encodes CASSEAVWTGGVGEKLFF.

This clonotype came up a few times. The chain recombines TRBV6-1 with TRBJ2-1; no definite D call. There are 12 residues in the CDR3. V lost 5 bases, J lost 12 bases, and 14 bases lay in between. Germline-derived CDR1 and CDR2 are MNHNS and SASEGT. This CDR3 reads CASSPLGRGQFF. CDR3 DNA sequence: TGTGCCAGCAGTCCCTTGGGTCGAGGGCAGTTCTTC.

The chain has TRBV27 and TRBJ1-5; D is unresolved. Trimming took 2 bases from V and 4 from J, leaving 12 bases between them. The germline gives CDR1 MNHEY, CDR2 SMNVEV (reference sequence). There are 15 residues in the CDR3. CDR3 nucleotides: TGTGCCAGCAGTTTAGTTGGGCTTGGGAATCAGCCCCAGCATTTT. Translating gives CASSLVGLGNQPQHF.

This clonotype appeared a few times. The chain has TRBV5-4 and TRBJ2-1; perhaps TRBD1 as D (7 bases). The V and J ends lost 0 bases and 6 bases respectively, with 19 bases between them. CDR1 is SGHNT, CDR2 YYREEE, per germline (reference sequence). The CDR3 has 17 amino acids. CDR3 protein: CASSLALGQGGPNEQFF. The DNA for the CDR3 is TGTGCCAGCAGCTTGGCCCTGGGGCAGGGGGGACCCAATGAGCAGTTCTTC. Based on the CDR3 plus reference TRBV5-4 and TRBJ2-1, the full variable domain is ETGVTQSPTHLIKTRGQQVTLRCSSQSGHNTVSWYQQALGQGPQFIFQYYREEENGRGNFPPRFSGLQFPNYSSELNVNALELDDSALYLCASSLALGQGGPNEQFFGPGTRLTVL.

This clonotype was found a few times. The CDR3 loop is CASRRVGSYEQYF. The CDR3 nucleotides read TGTGCCAGTCGACGTGTAGGCTCCTACGAGCAGTACTTC. V and J are TRBV5-6 and TRBJ2-7; no definite D call. Germline loops: CDR1 SGHDT, CDR2 YYEEEE. V was shortened by 8 bases and J by 0 bases, with 12 bases between the two germline ends. The CDR3 has 13 amino acids.

The rearrangement links TRBV18 to TRBJ1-5; D remains unclear. CDR3 size: 13 residues. V was clipped by 2 bases and J by 7 bases, with 9 bases between them. Germline V lookup: CDR1 KGHSH, CDR2 LQKENI. CDR3 bases: TGTGCCAGCTCACCAGGGCCCGGACAGCCCCAGCATTTT. Its translation is CASSPGPGQPQHF.

The V call is TRBV6-5, the J call TRBJ2-3, with a tentative D call TRBD1 (6 bases). The CDR3 loop spans 15 amino acids. CDR1 MNHEY and CDR2 SVGAGI come from the germline V gene. V shed 2 bases and J shed 2 bases, with 11 bases lying between them. The CDR3 reads CASSYEQGFTDTQYF. The DNA of the CDR3 is TGTGCCAGCAGTTACGAGCAGGGGTTCACAGATACGCAGTATTTT.

In its sample, this clonotype was seen once. The chain employs TRBV20-1 and TRBJ2-1; TRBD2 aligns across 12 bases. This CDR3 spans 16 amino acids. The junction had 7 bases not matched to a gene; V was cut back by 0 bases and J by 7 bases. The germline gives CDR1 DFQATT, CDR2 SNEGSKA (reference sequence). CDR3 in amino acids: CSARDLAGGRWNEQFF. The CDR3 DNA sequence: TGCAGTGCTAGAGATCTAGCGGGAGGGAGGTGGAATGAGCAGTTCTTC.

The CDR3, as DNA: TGTGCCAGCCTGGAGGGCAGACACAATGAGCAGTTCTTC. This sequence encodes CASLEGRHNEQFF. This chain joins TRBV2 and TRBJ2-1; tentative D call: TRBD2 (6 bases). Germline V gene sequence: CDR1 SNHLY, CDR2 FYNNEI. The CDR3 has 13 amino acids. The V end lost 8 bases, the J end lost 5 bases, and 13 bases lay between the germline ends.

The V and J genes are TRBV2 and TRBJ1-2; D is unresolved. This CDR3 region has 13 residues. V was trimmed by 5 bases and J by 8 bases, leaving 15 bases between them. In germline, CDR1 is SNHLY, CDR2 FYNNEI. CDR3: CASSSGNNIGYTF. CDR3 sequence (DNA): TGTGCCAGCAGTTCCGGGAACAACATCGGCTACACCTTC.

The chain joins TRBV19 to TRBJ2-1; 7 nucleotides line up with TRBD2. The junction had 6 bases not matched to a gene; V was cut back by 6 bases and J by 10 bases. In germline, CDR1 is LNHDA, CDR2 SQIVND (reference sequence). The CDR3 length is 12 residues. DNA for the CDR3: TGTGCCAGTAGCCTGCGGGACTACGAGCAGTTCTTC. Translated, it gives CASSLRDYEQFF.

The chain has TRBV6-6 and TRBJ1-5, with TRBD1 identical over 7 bases. The V and J ends lost 6 bases and 4 bases, in that order; junction bases with no gene match: 6. The CDR3 spans 14 residues. Looked up from germline, CDR1 is MNHNY and CDR2 is SVGAGI (reference sequence). The CDR3 here is CASSSDRLNQPQHF. In DNA form, the CDR3 reads TGTGCCAGCAGCTCGGACAGGCTTAATCAGCCCCAGCATTTT.

In DNA form, the CDR3 reads TGCGCCAGCAGCCCCGGACAGGGCGTTACCTACGAGCAGTACTTC. This codes for CASSPGQGVTYEQYF. This chain links TRBV5-1 with TRBJ2-7; TRBD1 aligns across 8 bases. The length of the CDR3 is 15 residues. Germline V lookup: CDR1 SGHRS, CDR2 YFSETQ. V was pared by 4 bases and J by 2 bases, with 8 bases of the junction left unmatched.

V and J are TRBV30 and TRBJ1-1; D gene ambiguous. The germline CDR1 and CDR2 sequences are GTSNPN and SVGIG (reference sequence). Trimming took 2 bases from V and 1 from J, leaving 11 bases between them. This CDR3 is 14 amino acids long. The CDR3 loop reads CAWSPRGGNTEAFF. The CDR3, as DNA: TGTGCCTGGAGTCCGCGGGGAGGGAACACTGAAGCTTTCTTT. The full variable domain, rest sourced from reference TRBV30 and TRBJ1-1, is SQTIHQWPATLVQPVGSPLSLECTVEGTSNPNLYWYRQAAGRGLQLLFYSVGIGQISSEVPQNLSASRPQDRQFILSSKKLLLSDSGFYLCAWSPRGGNTEAFFGQGTRLTVV.

The V and J genes are TRBV2 and TRBJ1-5, with TRBD1 matching over 9 bases. The V gene's germline CDR1 is SNHLY and CDR2 FYNNEI. This CDR3 region has 13 residues. CDR3 amino acids: CAIGTGHYQPQHF. As DNA, the CDR3 is TGTGCAATTGGGACAGGGCATTATCAGCCCCAGCATTTT. The full variable domain, rest sourced from reference TRBV2 and TRBJ1-5, is EPEVTQTPSHQVTQMGQEVILRCVPISNHLYFYWYRQILGQKVEFLVSFYNNEISEKSEIFDDQFSVERPDGSNFTLKIRSTKLEDSAMYFCAIGTGHYQPQHFGDGTRLSIL.

This rearrangement joins TRBV20-1 to TRBJ1-5; D may be TRBD1 (5 bases). Germline lookup yields CDR1 DFQATT and CDR2 SNEGSKA (reference sequence). V dropped 5 bases and J dropped 0 bases, with 11 bases sitting between them. There are 14 residues in the CDR3. The CDR3 region has the DNA TGCAGTGCTCTACAGGATGGTAGCAATCAGCCCCAGCATTTT. Translated: CSALQDGSNQPQHF.

The rearrangement joins TRBV20-1 to TRBJ2-2, with D perhaps TRBD2 (6 bases). V was cut by 0 bases and J by 8 bases, with 10 bases left in between. From germline, CDR1 is DFQATT and CDR2 SNEGSKA (reference sequence). There are 13 residues in the CDR3. As DNA, the CDR3 is TGCAGTGCTAGAGACGGGACTGGGGGGGAGCTGTTTTTT. This encodes CSARDGTGGELFF.

The chain carries TRBV20-1 and TRBJ2-7; 9 bases are a match to TRBD1. CDR1 DFQATT and CDR2 SNEGSKA come from the germline V gene (reference sequence). CDR3 length equals 16 residues. J lost 0 bases, V lost 0 bases, and 6 bases had no gene match. CDR3 sequence reads: CSARDLGQGLSYEQYF. The CDR3 DNA reads as TGCAGTGCTAGAGACCTGGGACAGGGCCTCTCCTACGAGCAGTACTTC.